These T cell receptor beta chains were read from a single sample in a study of blood T cell repertoires in COVID-19. Repertoires were generated with immunoSEQ multiplex PCR, while TCRdb's copy carries only in-frame clones and drops some. This table holds some 190,000 clones, roughly three quarters found once. Sequenced sample: PBMCs or T cells enriched from blood (not recorded which). These receptors were obtained from a woman between 50 and 59 years old with acute COVID-19. Each CDR3 is given with its conserved first and last residue. Fields, in order: clone size, J gene, CDR3 length, D gene, V gene, CDR3 DNA, CDR3 protein. A D gene is named only where the DNA matches it firmly. Clone size appears in some rows only: once, few, many, or a class for an expanded clone.

clone_size: .; j_call: TRBJ2-2; cdr3_length: 15; d_call: TRBD2; v_call: TRBV7-2; cdr3_nt: TGTGCCAGCAGCCTTAGCGGGGGAGGGACCGGGGAGCTGTTTTTT; cdr3_aa: CASSLSGGGTGELFF
clone_size: .; j_call: TRBJ2-3; cdr3_length: 14; d_call: .; v_call: TRBV5-6; cdr3_nt: TGTGCCAGCCAGATGGGGGGGCCTTTGGATACGCAGTATTTT; cdr3_aa: CASQMGGPLDTQYF
clone_size: .; j_call: TRBJ2-4; cdr3_length: 15; d_call: .; v_call: TRBV11-2; cdr3_nt: TGTGCCAGCAGCTTAGACCCTAAGGCGGGGAACATTCAGTACTTC; cdr3_aa: CASSLDPKAGNIQYF
clone_size: few; j_call: TRBJ1-5; cdr3_length: 13; d_call: .; v_call: TRBV7-9; cdr3_nt: TGTGCCAGCAGCGGGCAAAACAATCAGCCCCAGCATTTT; cdr3_aa: CASSGQNNQPQHF
clone_size: few; j_call: TRBJ1-4; cdr3_length: 12; d_call: TRBD1; v_call: TRBV6-5; cdr3_nt: TGTGCCAGCAGAGGGGGCATTGAAAAACTGTTTTTT; cdr3_aa: CASRGGIEKLFF
clone_size: once; j_call: TRBJ1-2; cdr3_length: 15; d_call: .; v_call: TRBV19; cdr3_nt: TGTGCCAGTAGTATCCCCGGGACAAGGAACTATGGCTACACCTTC; cdr3_aa: CASSIPGTRNYGYTF
clone_size: .; j_call: TRBJ1-2; cdr3_length: 17; d_call: TRBD1; v_call: TRBV5-1; cdr3_nt: TGCGCCAGCACATACGGGACAGGGGCCGCCCCTAACTATGGCTACACCTTC; cdr3_aa: CASTYGTGAAPNYGYTF
clone_size: .; j_call: TRBJ2-1; cdr3_length: 13; d_call: .; v_call: TRBV6-4; cdr3_nt: TGTGCCAGCAGTGTAGACCCGGAGCGCGAGCAGTTCTTC; cdr3_aa: CASSVDPEREQFF
clone_size: .; j_call: TRBJ2-1; cdr3_length: 15; d_call: TRBD2; v_call: TRBV6-2/TRBV6-3; cdr3_nt: TGTGCCAGCAGTCGCAGCGGGGGATACTACAATGAGCAGTTCTTC; cdr3_aa: CASSRSGGYYNEQFF
clone_size: .; j_call: TRBJ1-6; cdr3_length: 15; d_call: TRBD1; v_call: TRBV28; cdr3_nt: TGTGCCAGCAGACCATCGACAGGGAGTAATTCACCCCTCCACTTT; cdr3_aa: CASRPSTGSNSPLHF
clone_size: .; j_call: TRBJ1-6; cdr3_length: 14; d_call: .; v_call: TRBV3-1/TRBV3-2; cdr3_nt: TGTGCCAGCAGTTACGGACAAGATAATTCACCCCTCCACTTT; cdr3_aa: CASSYGQDNSPLHF
clone_size: .; j_call: TRBJ1-5; cdr3_length: 13; d_call: .; v_call: TRBV4-1; cdr3_nt: TGCGCCAGCTCCCAGGTGTTTGGCGAGCCCCAGCATTTT; cdr3_aa: CASSQVFGEPQHF
clone_size: .; j_call: TRBJ2-3; cdr3_length: 16; d_call: TRBD2; v_call: TRBV24-1; cdr3_nt: TGTGCCACCAGTGACGCAACTAGCGGGGGGGCAGATACGCAGTATTTT; cdr3_aa: CATSDATSGGADTQYF
clone_size: .; j_call: TRBJ1-5; cdr3_length: 13; d_call: .; v_call: TRBV11-2; cdr3_nt: TGTGCCAGCAGCTTAGACAAAAATCAGCCCCAGCATTTT; cdr3_aa: CASSLDKNQPQHF
clone_size: .; j_call: TRBJ2-2; cdr3_length: 17; d_call: TRBD2; v_call: TRBV7-6; cdr3_nt: TGTGCCAGCAGCTCCACGACTAGCGGGGACCTCACCGGGGAGCTGTTTTTT; cdr3_aa: CASSSTTSGDLTGELFF
clone_size: .; j_call: TRBJ1-1; cdr3_length: 14; d_call: .; v_call: TRBV15; cdr3_nt: TGTGCCACCAGCGCCCGGAACCGCGGGGGAGAAGCTTTCTTT; cdr3_aa: CATSARNRGGEAFF
clone_size: .; j_call: TRBJ2-3; cdr3_length: 14; d_call: .; v_call: TRBV19; cdr3_nt: TGTGCCAGTAGTATCGGACTCTTCACAGATACGCAGTATTTT; cdr3_aa: CASSIGLFTDTQYF
clone_size: .; j_call: TRBJ2-3; cdr3_length: 16; d_call: .; v_call: TRBV7-7; cdr3_nt: TGTGCTAGCAGCTTAGGGGCGGGGGCCGGCACAGATACGCAGTATTTT; cdr3_aa: CASSLGAGAGTDTQYF
clone_size: .; j_call: TRBJ2-3; cdr3_length: 18; d_call: .; v_call: TRBV7-6; cdr3_nt: TGTGCCAGCAGCTCCCGCCTGGGGGGGGGCGTGATGGCAGATACGCAGTATTTT; cdr3_aa: CASSSRLGGGVMADTQYF
clone_size: .; j_call: TRBJ2-6; cdr3_length: 14; d_call: .; v_call: TRBV4-1; cdr3_nt: TGCGCCAGCAGCCAGTCCACTGGGGCCAACGTCCTGACTTTC; cdr3_aa: CASSQSTGANVLTF
clone_size: .; j_call: TRBJ1-6; cdr3_length: 15; d_call: TRBD1; v_call: TRBV28; cdr3_nt: TGTGCCAGCAGTTTATGGCAGGGGGCGTCTTCACCCCTCCACTTT; cdr3_aa: CASSLWQGASSPLHF
clone_size: .; j_call: TRBJ1-1; cdr3_length: 16; d_call: TRBD1; v_call: TRBV5-1; cdr3_nt: TGCGCCAGCCGGATGGTCCCAGGGGGCATGGGGACTGAAGCTTTCTTT; cdr3_aa: CASRMVPGGMGTEAFF
clone_size: .; j_call: TRBJ1-2; cdr3_length: 13; d_call: .; v_call: TRBV18; cdr3_nt: TGTGCCAGCTCAGCAGGGTCGAACTATGGCTACACCTTC; cdr3_aa: CASSAGSNYGYTF
clone_size: .; j_call: TRBJ2-3; cdr3_length: 19; d_call: TRBD1; v_call: TRBV5-1; cdr3_nt: TGCGCCAGCAGCTTGGCCGGGGGTCAGGGGGCATCCAGCACAGATACGCAGTATTTT; cdr3_aa: CASSLAGGQGASSTDTQYF
clone_size: .; j_call: TRBJ1-1; cdr3_length: 14; d_call: .; v_call: TRBV5-6; cdr3_nt: TGTGCCAGCAGCTTCGACACCCGGGGGACTGAAGCTTTCTTT; cdr3_aa: CASSFDTRGTEAFF
clone_size: .; j_call: TRBJ1-6; cdr3_length: 16; d_call: TRBD1; v_call: TRBV4-3; cdr3_nt: TGCGCCAGCAGCCTTGGTGGGGGGACAGGGAATTCACCCCTCCACTTT; cdr3_aa: CASSLGGGTGNSPLHF
clone_size: .; j_call: TRBJ1-1; cdr3_length: 15; d_call: TRBD1; v_call: TRBV7-2; cdr3_nt: TGTGCCAGCAGCTTAACCGGGACAGGAAGCACTGAAGCTTTCTTT; cdr3_aa: CASSLTGTGSTEAFF
clone_size: .; j_call: TRBJ1-3; cdr3_length: 15; d_call: TRBD1; v_call: TRBV7-9; cdr3_nt: TGTGCCAGCAGCTCGACAGGGGGAAAAGGAAACACCATATATTTT; cdr3_aa: CASSSTGGKGNTIYF
clone_size: .; j_call: TRBJ1-1; cdr3_length: 15; d_call: TRBD1; v_call: TRBV3-1/TRBV3-2; cdr3_nt: TGTGCCAGCAGCCAAGTCCCGGGACAGTTCACTGAAGCTTTCTTT; cdr3_aa: CASSQVPGQFTEAFF
clone_size: .; j_call: TRBJ2-2; cdr3_length: 13; d_call: TRBD1; v_call: TRBV7-9; cdr3_nt: TGTGCCAGCGGCCCCCGACAGGGCGGGGAGCTGTTTTTT; cdr3_aa: CASGPRQGGELFF
clone_size: .; j_call: TRBJ2-1; cdr3_length: 15; d_call: .; v_call: TRBV3-1/TRBV3-2; cdr3_nt: TGTGCCAGCAGCCAAGATCCCGGGGTCTACAATGAGCAGTTCTTC; cdr3_aa: CASSQDPGVYNEQFF
clone_size: .; j_call: TRBJ2-1; cdr3_length: 16; d_call: TRBD2; v_call: TRBV28; cdr3_nt: TGTGCCAGCAGTTCAAACCTAGCGGGTGGCTACAATGAGCAGTTCTTC; cdr3_aa: CASSSNLAGGYNEQFF
clone_size: .; j_call: TRBJ1-6; cdr3_length: 12; d_call: .; v_call: TRBV6-5; cdr3_nt: TGTGCCAGCCGGCAGGGAAATTCACCCCTCCACTTT; cdr3_aa: CASRQGNSPLHF
clone_size: .; j_call: TRBJ2-3; cdr3_length: 14; d_call: .; v_call: TRBV5-1; cdr3_nt: TGCGCCAGCACAGCGAGCGGTAGCACAGATACGCAGTATTTT; cdr3_aa: CASTASGSTDTQYF
clone_size: .; j_call: TRBJ1-1; cdr3_length: 14; d_call: .; v_call: TRBV14; cdr3_nt: TGTGCCAGCAGGCGTGTCGGGTTGGACACTGAAGCTTTCTTT; cdr3_aa: CASRRVGLDTEAFF